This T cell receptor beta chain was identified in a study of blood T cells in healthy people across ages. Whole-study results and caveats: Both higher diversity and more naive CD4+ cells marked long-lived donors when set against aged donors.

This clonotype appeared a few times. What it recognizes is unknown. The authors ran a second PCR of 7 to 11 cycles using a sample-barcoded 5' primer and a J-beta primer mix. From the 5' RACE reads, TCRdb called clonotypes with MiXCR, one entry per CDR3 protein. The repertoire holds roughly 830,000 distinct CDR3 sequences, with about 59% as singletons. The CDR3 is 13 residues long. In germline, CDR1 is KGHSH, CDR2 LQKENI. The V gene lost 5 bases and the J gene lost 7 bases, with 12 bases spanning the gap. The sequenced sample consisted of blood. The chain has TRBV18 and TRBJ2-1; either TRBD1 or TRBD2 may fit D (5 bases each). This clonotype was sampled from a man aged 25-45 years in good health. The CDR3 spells CASSSGRVNEQFF. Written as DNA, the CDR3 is TGTGCCAGCTCATCGGGACGTGTTAATGAGCAGTTCTTC.